These 19 T cell receptor beta chains share one sample of origin, sequenced in a study of T cell repertoires in cytomegalovirus infection (dated by TCRdb to 2018 to 2020). The sequencer listed for this sample is Illumina HiSeq 1500. TCRdb reran the public reads through fastp at Q25 and MiXCR, keeping productive beta chains. Each CDR3 protein gets just one entry, which takes the most common genes and DNA from the rows behind it. This sample gives around 450,000 distinct CDR3 sequences in total; about 11% of them show up just once. The top ten clonotypes cover about 9.4% of the sample. The sample taken for sequencing was PBMCs. The receptors originated from a human donor in good health (CMV status not recorded). Some clones in this sample may be carry-over from other donors' samples.

The rearrangement links TRBV28 to TRBJ1-5; perhaps TRBD1 as D (6 bases). The CDR3 loop spans 16 amino acids. V was shortened by 3 bases and J by 3 bases, with 15 bases between the two germline ends. Germline V CDR1 and CDR2: MDHEN, SYDVKM. The CDR3 spells CASSFSGTKSNQPQHF. CDR3 coding DNA: TGTGCCAGCAGTTTTTCCGGGACAAAATCCAATCAGCCCCAGCATTTT.

This clonotype was seen more than once but under ten times. The chain combines TRBV4-2 with TRBJ2-2; 7 nucleotides agree with TRBD1. The V gene's germline CDR1 is LGHNA and CDR2 YNFKEQ. Trimming took 0 bases from V and 4 from J; bases not matched to a gene: 5. This CDR3 contains 16 residues. As DNA, the CDR3 is TGTGCCAGCAGCCAAGAAAACAGGGGATTCACCGGGGAGCTGTTTTTT. Its translation is CASSQENRGFTGELFF.

The table lists this clonotype with many counts. V and J are TRBV25-1 and TRBJ1-3, with D possibly TRBD1 on 6 matching bases. The germline V gene has CDR1 MGHDK and CDR2 SYGVNS. This CDR3 is built from 17 residues. Trimming shortened V by 5 bases and J by 0 bases, and 17 bases separated the two germline ends. CDR3 sequence (DNA): TGTGCCAGCAGTCCCCCGGCAGGGGCTTCCTCTGGAAACACCATATATTTT. Amino acids: CASSPPAGASSGNTIYF.

Many counts were recorded for this clonotype. CDR3: CASLEGGQSNQPQHF. The DNA of the CDR3 is TGTGCCAGCCTCGAAGGAGGGCAGTCGAATCAGCCCCAGCATTTT. The chain carries TRBV6-8 and TRBJ1-5, with D uncertain. The CDR3 totals 15 residues. The V and J ends lost 8 bases and 4 bases respectively, with 18 bases between them. CDR1 is MNHGY, CDR2 SAAAGT, per germline.

The chain recombines TRBV12-3 or TRBV12-4 with TRBJ1-3; D remains unclear. Trimming removed 2 bases from V and 0 bases from J, with 11 bases in between. The CDR3 loop spans 16 amino acids. CDR3 coding DNA: TGTGCCAGCAGTTTAATCGGGTGGAGCTCTGGAAACACCATATATTTT. This sequence encodes CASSLIGWSSGNTIYF.

This clonotype was seen at least ten times. J is TRBJ1-2 and V is TRBV6-5; D uncertain. V was trimmed by 0 bases and J by 4 bases, leaving 9 bases between them. The germline V gene has CDR1 MNHEY and CDR2 SVGAGI. This CDR3 contains 14 residues. Written as DNA, the CDR3 is TGTGCCAGCAGTTACTCGGCAGCAACCTATGGCTACACCTTC. It translates to CASSYSAATYGYTF.

This clonotype was picked up a small number of times. V gene TRBV11-2 combines with J gene TRBJ1-6; perhaps TRBD1 as D (5 bases). The V gene's germline CDR1 is SGHAT and CDR2 FQNNGV. The ends were cut back, 0 bases at V and 7 bases at J, with 10 bases in the middle. This CDR3 has 15 amino acids. The CDR3 DNA follows: TGTGCCAGCAGCTTAGATGGGACGGGGAATTCACCCCTCCACTTT. It codes for CASSLDGTGNSPLHF.

This clonotype was counted a few times. The V and J genes are TRBV6-5 and TRBJ2-3; 7 positions match TRBD2. The CDR3 totals 15 residues. The V gene end was trimmed by 5 bases and the J gene end by 4 bases; junction bases not matched to a gene: 9. The germline gives CDR1 MNHEY, CDR2 SVGAGI. CDR3 residues: CASSPAGVSADTQYF. CDR3 sequence (DNA): TGTGCCAGCAGTCCGGCGGGGGTGAGCGCAGATACGCAGTATTTT.

This clonotype has at least ten counts. The J gene is TRBJ2-7, the V gene TRBV19, with 8 bases fitting TRBD1. The trim removed 5 bases at V and 4 bases at J, leaving 7 bases unmatched. This CDR3 region has 14 residues. Per the germline V gene, CDR1 is LNHDA and CDR2 is SQIVND (reference sequence). CDR3 region: CASSYGTGNYEQYF. For the CDR3, the DNA is TGTGCCAGTAGTTACGGGACAGGAAATTACGAGCAGTACTTC.

Many counts were recorded for this clonotype. The chain carries TRBV20-1 and TRBJ1-2, with D uncertain. Germline lookup yields CDR1 DFQATT and CDR2 SNEGSKA (reference sequence). This CDR3 region has 12 residues. V was cut by 5 bases and J by 7 bases, with 14 bases left in between. Written as DNA, the CDR3 is TGCAGTGCTTCCTCTCAGTCTGGTGGCTACACCTTC. This codes for CSASSQSGGYTF.

This clonotype was counted ten times or more. The chain has TRBV6-5 and TRBJ1-4; a possible D gene is TRBD1 (5 bases). The CDR3 consists of 15 residues. Germline values: CDR1 MNHEY, CDR2 SVGAGI. V shed 2 bases and J shed 5 bases, with 12 bases lying between them. CDR3 sequence: CASSYGPGINEKLFF. In DNA, the CDR3 is TGTGCCAGCAGTTACGGCCCAGGGATAAATGAAAAACTGTTTTTT.

This clonotype has at least ten counts. The rearrangement uses TRBV27 and TRBJ1-1; TRBD1 might be the D (5 bases). The germline V and J ends were trimmed by 7 bases and 0 bases, with 18 bases remaining between them. There are 16 residues in the CDR3. The germline gives CDR1 MNHEY, CDR2 SMNVEV (reference sequence). CDR3: CASKTTGGPMNTEAFF. Written as DNA, the CDR3 is TGTGCCAGCAAGACGACCGGGGGACCGATGAACACTGAAGCTTTCTTT.

This clonotype was counted ten times or more. V and J are TRBV6-1 and TRBJ1-2; 7 nucleotides agree with TRBD1. Germline V CDR1 and CDR2: MNHNS, SASEGT. The CDR3 has 14 residues. With 7 bases clipped from V and 3 bases from J, the junction kept 8 bases outside the gene matches. CDR3 sequence: CASMDRQAYYGYTF. CDR3 coding DNA: TGTGCCAGCATGGACAGGCAGGCTTACTATGGCTACACCTTC.

There are many counts of this clonotype. The CDR3 nucleotides are TGTGCCAGCAGCTCACTCGGACAGGGTTACAATGAGCAGTTCTTC. This gives the protein CASSSLGQGYNEQFF. The rearrangement links TRBV28 to TRBJ2-1; 8 nucleotides match TRBD1. Trimming cost V 6 bases and J 4 bases; bases outside gene matches: 8. This CDR3 region has 15 residues. Per germline, CDR1 MDHEN and CDR2 SYDVKM.

This clonotype was seen only once. A junction end diverges from the germline sequence, so it may reflect a read error. V and J are TRBV6-1 and TRBJ2-4; no clear D. This CDR3 is 13 amino acids long. Germline V lookup: CDR1 MNHNS, CDR2 SASEGT. The CDR3 DNA reads TGTACCAGCGTCTCCGAGAAAACAAACATTCAGTACTTC. Residues: CTSVSEKTNIQYF.

This chain uses TRBV20-1 with TRBJ2-7; 9 nucleotides align to TRBD1. The CDR3 sequence is 13 residues long. Germline V gene sequence: CDR1 DFQATT, CDR2 SNEGSKA (reference sequence). V lost 6 bases, J lost 4 bases, and 7 bases stayed unmatched. CDR3 sequence (DNA): TGCAGTGCGAAGACAGGGGGTCTATACGAGCAGTACTTC. It is translated as CSAKTGGLYEQYF.

In its sample, this clonotype was seen many times. The rearrangement uses TRBV7-2 and TRBJ2-7, with 8 bases that match TRBD2. Germline-derived CDR1 and CDR2 are SGHTA and FQGNSA. CDR3 length: 15 residues. With V trimmed by 2 bases and J by 4 bases, 7 bases remained unmatched. CDR3 region: CASSLSTGGFYEQYF. The CDR3 DNA reads TGTGCCAGCAGCTTATCAACGGGGGGGTTTTACGAGCAGTACTTC.

This clonotype occurred many times. The CDR3 coding sequence is TGTGCCAGCAGCGTAGAGGGGGCTGGGGCCAACGTCCTGACTTTC. This codes for CASSVEGAGANVLTF. The chain uses TRBV9 and TRBJ2-6; maybe TRBD1 (6 bases). This CDR3 has 15 residues. Trimming shortened V by 0 bases and J by 2 bases, and 6 bases separated the two germline ends. CDR1 and CDR2 from the germline V gene are SGDLS and YYNGEE.

This clonotype has at least ten counts. The chain combines TRBV5-1 with TRBJ2-3, with 7 bases matching TRBD1. Unmatched junction bases numbered 3, after V lost 3 bases and J lost 5 bases. The CDR3 contains 13 residues. In germline, CDR1 is SGHRS, CDR2 YFSETQ. The CDR3 coding sequence is TGCGCCAGCAGCTCGACAGGGCAAGATACGCAGTATTTT. Its translation is CASSSTGQDTQYF.